A selection of T cell receptor beta chains follows, all from one sample in a study of spatial heterogeneity in lung cancer. Each CDR3 protein is one row after TCRdb ran MiXCR on the 5' RACE reads. Of 15,000 to 20,000 distinct CDR3 sequences in the sample, under 10% were seen once. Sample: PBMCs, taken at follow-up. These receptors originate from a male donor with early-stage non-small cell lung cancer. Both conserved end residues are part of each CDR3. Fields, in order: clone size, V gene, D gene, CDR3 length, J gene, CDR3 protein, CDR3 DNA. The D gene is left open where the match is weak. Clone size is not always given. Where it is, it says once, few, many or a class for expanded clones.

many	TRBV5-1	NA	14	TRBJ1-1	CASSLSGLDTEAFF	TGCGCCAGCAGCTTATCAGGGTTGGACACTGAAGCTTTCTTT
many	TRBV5-1	NA	16	TRBJ2-1	CASSWEQIVSYNEQFF	TGCGCCAGCAGCTGGGAGCAGATAGTCTCCTACAATGAGCAGTTCTTC
few	TRBV7-8	TRBD1	14	TRBJ2-3	CASSSRGHPDTQYF	TGTGCCAGCAGCTCTAGGGGGCATCCAGATACGCAGTATTTT
many	TRBV13	NA	14	TRBJ2-2	CASSLGAWTGELFF	TGTGCCAGCAGCTTAGGGGCCTGGACCGGGGAGCTGTTTTTT
many	TRBV7-9	TRBD2	19	TRBJ2-4	CASSLGASGSYSAKNIQYF	TGTGCCAGCAGCTTAGGGGCTAGCGGGAGTTATTCGGCCAAAAACATTCAGTACTTC
NA	TRBV5-1	TRBD2	16	TRBJ2-3	CASSPSGTSGTDTQYF	TGCGCCAGCAGTCCATCCGGGACTAGCGGCACAGATACGCAGTATTTT
many	TRBV27	NA	15	TRBJ2-2	CASSPDAGGTGELFF	TGTGCCAGCAGTCCAGACGCCGGGGGCACCGGGGAGCTGTTTTTT
many	TRBV12-3/TRBV12-4	TRBD1	16	TRBJ2-2	CASSPGTAERTGELFF	TGTGCCAGCAGTCCCGGGACAGCGGAGCGGACCGGGGAGCTGTTTTTT
many	TRBV20-1	NA	13	TRBJ2-1	CSARVEFYNEQFF	TGCAGTGCTAGAGTAGAGTTCTACAATGAGCAGTTCTTC
many	TRBV2	NA	13	TRBJ1-4	CASILATNEKLFF	TGTGCCAGCATCCTTGCAACTAATGAAAAACTGTTTTTT
medium-sized	TRBV2	TRBD2	15	TRBJ2-2	CASRETSGNTGELFF	TGTGCCAGCAGGGAGACTAGCGGGAACACCGGGGAGCTGTTTTTT
few	TRBV7-8	NA	14	TRBJ2-2	CASRWTTNTGELFF	TGTGCCAGCAGATGGACAACTAACACCGGGGAGCTGTTTTTT
many	TRBV30	NA	16	TRBJ2-2	CAWSVRGTGITGELFF	TGTGCCTGGAGTGTGAGAGGGACCGGGATCACCGGGGAGCTGTTTTTT
NA	TRBV4-1	NA	15	TRBJ2-2	CASSPTVSAGGELFF	TGCGCCAGCAGCCCCACCGTCAGTGCGGGCGGGGAGCTGTTTTTT
few	TRBV4-2	TRBD1	16	TRBJ1-6	CASSQDRDRVNSPLHF	TGTGCCAGCAGCCAAGACCGGGACAGGGTGAATTCACCCCTCCACTTT
NA	TRBV6-4	NA	14	TRBJ2-3	CASSENADTDTQYF	TGTGCCAGCAGTGAAAATGCGGACACAGATACGCAGTATTTT
many	TRBV7-2	TRBD1	14	TRBJ2-7	CASSPRTGDYRWYF	TGTGCCAGCAGCCCCCGGACAGGGGACTACAGATGGTACTTC
large	TRBV24-1	TRBD1	15	TRBJ2-2	CATSDEGQDTGELFF	TGTGCCACCAGTGACGAGGGACAGGATACCGGGGAGCTGTTTTTT
few	TRBV5-1	TRBD2	15	TRBJ2-7	CASSSGLAGEYEQYF	TGCGCCAGCAGCTCGGGACTAGCGGGGGAGTACGAGCAGTACTTC
many	TRBV28	TRBD1	15	TRBJ2-3	CASIKRTGSRDTQYF	TGTGCCAGCATAAAAAGGACAGGGAGTCGGGATACGCAGTATTTT
medium-sized	TRBV5-6	NA	13	TRBJ1-2	CASSLEGFLGYTF	TGTGCCAGCAGCTTGGAAGGGTTTCTTGGCTACACCTTC
many	TRBV5-5	NA	15	TRBJ2-3	CASSARLGPTDTQYF	TGTGCCAGCAGCGCACGACTAGGGCCCACAGATACGCAGTATTTT
many	TRBV28	TRBD2	18	TRBJ2-5	CASSFLGSSGRVQETQYF	TGTGCCAGCAGTTTCCTCGGGTCTAGCGGGAGGGTACAAGAGACCCAGTACTTC
NA	TRBV29-1	NA	11	TRBJ1-2	CSGATVYGYTF	TGCAGCGGCGCAACAGTCTATGGCTACACCTTC
NA	TRBV6-5	NA	14	TRBJ2-7	CASSYGLELYEQYF	TGTGCCAGCAGTTACGGGCTAGAGCTTTACGAGCAGTACTTC
few	TRBV6-6	NA	15	TRBJ2-1	CASSYPEASYNEQFF	TGTGCCAGCAGTTACCCGGAAGCCTCCTACAATGAGCAGTTCTTC
NA	TRBV14	NA	15	TRBJ2-1	CASSQGFSSYNEQFF	TGTGCCAGCAGCCAAGGCTTCAGCTCCTACAATGAGCAGTTCTTC
many	TRBV29-1	NA	13	TRBJ1-2	CSVITGLENGYTF	TGCAGCGTTATAACGGGCCTCGAAAACGGCTACACCTTC
few	TRBV3-1	NA	12	TRBJ2-7	CATGWGAYEQYF	TGTGCCACCGGCTGGGGTGCCTACGAGCAGTACTTC
many	TRBV5-5	TRBD1	16	TRBJ2-4	CASSDGQGLAKNIQYF	TGTGCCAGCAGCGATGGACAGGGCCTAGCCAAAAACATTCAGTACTTC
many	TRBV13	NA	17	TRBJ2-2	CASSHRKSGVDTGELFF	TGTGCCAGCAGCCATCGCAAATCAGGGGTGGACACCGGGGAGCTGTTTTTT
many	TRBV9	NA	14	TRBJ2-1	CASSVEVARDEQFF	TGTGCCAGCAGCGTAGAGGTAGCCAGGGATGAGCAGTTCTTC
few	TRBV15	TRBD2	17	TRBJ2-3	CATSRDRASGSTDTQYF	TGTGCCACCAGCAGAGATAGGGCTAGCGGGAGCACAGATACGCAGTATTTT
NA	TRBV2	TRBD1	15	TRBJ2-5	CASSWTGTAQETQYF	TGTGCCAGCAGTTGGACGGGGACAGCCCAAGAGACCCAGTACTTC
many	TRBV6-5	NA	14	TRBJ2-7	CASSYSEAAYEQYF	TGTGCCAGCAGTTACTCGGAGGCGGCCTACGAGCAGTACTTC
many	TRBV6-4	TRBD1	16	TRBJ2-5	CASSDEAGGASETQYF	TGTGCCAGCAGTGACGAGGCAGGGGGCGCCTCAGAGACCCAGTACTTC
many	TRBV18	NA	13	TRBJ1-2	CASSPESRQGYTF	TGTGCCAGCTCACCAGAATCGCGGCAGGGCTACACCTTC
many	TRBV7-2	NA	15	TRBJ2-3	CASSWTATSTDTQYF	TGTGCCAGCAGCTGGACGGCCACTAGCACAGATACGCAGTATTTT
many	TRBV5-5	NA	13	TRBJ1-1	CASSLRWNTEAFF	TGTGCCAGCAGCTTGAGGTGGAACACTGAAGCTTTCTTT
NA	TRBV7-9	TRBD2	16	TRBJ2-1	CASSTPSGGALVAQFF	TGTGCCAGCAGCACCCCTAGCGGGGGGGCCCTTGTCGCGCAGTTCTTC
NA	TRBV3-1	NA	16	TRBJ2-7	CASSQEGGRDSYEQYF	TGTGCCAGCAGCCAAGAGGGCGGCCGAGACTCCTACGAGCAGTACTTC
NA	TRBV9	NA	14	TRBJ2-1	CASSATAQNNEQFF	TGTGCCAGCAGCGCGACAGCGCAAAACAATGAGCAGTTCTTC
many	TRBV5-1	NA	14	TRBJ1-3	CASSLGRNGNTIYF	TGCGCCAGCAGCTTGGGCCGCAACGGAAACACCATATATTTT
many	TRBV5-6	NA	12	TRBJ2-1	CASSSQFNEQFF	TGTGCCAGCAGCTCTCAATTCAATGAGCAGTTCTTC
hyperexpanded	TRBV4-3	NA	15	TRBJ1-6	CASSQVGDMGSPLHF	TGCGCCAGCAGCCAAGTAGGTGACATGGGGTCACCCCTCCACTTT
many	TRBV15	NA	13	TRBJ2-1	CATSRDRDTLQFF	TGTGCCACCAGCAGAGACCGGGACACTTTGCAGTTCTTC
many	TRBV20-1	NA	16	TRBJ1-5	CSARADASGDGLPQHF	TGCAGTGCTAGAGCGGATGCCTCGGGGGATGGTTTGCCCCAGCATTTT
NA	TRBV20-1	NA	14	TRBJ2-1	CSAPRRVGGSEQFF	TGCAGTGCCCCTCGCAGGGTAGGGGGGAGTGAGCAGTTCTTC
few	TRBV19	NA	12	TRBJ1-5	CASSIRNQPQHF	TGTGCCAGTAGTATCAGGAATCAGCCCCAGCATTTT
many	TRBV20-1	TRBD1	14	TRBJ2-5	CSASPGTGLETQYF	TGCAGTGCCAGTCCCGGGACAGGGTTAGAGACCCAGTACTTC
NA	TRBV29-1	TRBD1	14	TRBJ1-2	CSVEVTGTRGGYTF	TGCAGCGTTGAAGTGACAGGGACGAGGGGAGGCTACACCTTC
few	TRBV4-3	NA	18	TRBJ1-4	CASSQVRGVVGLNEKLFF	TGCGCCAGCAGCCAAGTGCGGGGGGTCGTTGGACTCAATGAAAAACTGTTTTTT
NA	TRBV6-2/TRBV6-3	TRBD1	14	TRBJ2-3	CASRGTGGADTQYF	TGTGCCAGCAGGGGGACAGGGGGCGCAGATACGCAGTATTTT
many	TRBV7-2	NA	15	TRBJ2-2	CASRTGTHNTGELFF	TGTGCCAGCAGAACTGGGACTCACAACACCGGGGAGCTGTTTTTT
few	TRBV28	TRBD2	15	TRBJ2-3	CASSRTSAYTDTQYF	TGTGCCAGCAGTAGGACTAGCGCATACACAGATACGCAGTATTTT
many	TRBV24-1	NA	14	TRBJ2-3	CATSEALGADTQYF	TGTGCCACCAGTGAGGCGTTGGGCGCAGATACGCAGTATTTT
many	TRBV12-3/TRBV12-4	NA	13	TRBJ1-5	CASTRRSNQPQHF	TGTGCCAGCACCCGCAGGTCAAATCAGCCCCAGCATTTT
NA	TRBV27	TRBD1	15	TRBJ2-1	CASSLDRGVYNEQFF	TGTGCCAGCAGTTTAGACAGGGGGGTCTACAATGAGCAGTTCTTC
NA	TRBV7-9	NA	13	TRBJ1-1	CASGTPPKTEAFF	TGTGCCAGCGGGACACCACCTAAGACTGAAGCTTTCTTT